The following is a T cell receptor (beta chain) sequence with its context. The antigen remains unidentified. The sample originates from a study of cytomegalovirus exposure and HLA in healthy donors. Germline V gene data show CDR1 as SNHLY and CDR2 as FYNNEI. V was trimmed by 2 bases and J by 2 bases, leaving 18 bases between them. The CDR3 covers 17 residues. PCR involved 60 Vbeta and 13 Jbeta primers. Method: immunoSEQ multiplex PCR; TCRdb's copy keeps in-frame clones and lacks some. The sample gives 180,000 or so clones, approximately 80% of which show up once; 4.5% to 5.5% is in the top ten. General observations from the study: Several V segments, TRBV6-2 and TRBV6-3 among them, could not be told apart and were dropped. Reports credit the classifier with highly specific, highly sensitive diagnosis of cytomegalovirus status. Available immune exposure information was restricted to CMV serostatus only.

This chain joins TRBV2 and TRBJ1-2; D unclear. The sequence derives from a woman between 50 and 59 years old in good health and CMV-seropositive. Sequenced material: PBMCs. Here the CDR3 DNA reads TGTGCCAGCAGTGAAAGGCCAGGCCAGAGAAAAAACTATGGCTACACCTTC. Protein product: CASSERPGQRKNYGYTF.